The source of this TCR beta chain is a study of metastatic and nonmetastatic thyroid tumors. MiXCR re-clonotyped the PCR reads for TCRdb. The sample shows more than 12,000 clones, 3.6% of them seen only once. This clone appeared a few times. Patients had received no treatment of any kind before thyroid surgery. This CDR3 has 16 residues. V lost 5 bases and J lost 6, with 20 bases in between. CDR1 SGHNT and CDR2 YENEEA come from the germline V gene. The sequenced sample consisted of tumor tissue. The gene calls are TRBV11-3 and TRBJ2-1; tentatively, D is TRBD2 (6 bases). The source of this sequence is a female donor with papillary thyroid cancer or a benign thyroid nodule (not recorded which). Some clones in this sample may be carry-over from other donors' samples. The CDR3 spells CASSKRDYGRVNEQFF. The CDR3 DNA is TGTGCCAGCAGCAAAAGGGATTACGGGAGAGTCAATGAGCAGTTCTTC.